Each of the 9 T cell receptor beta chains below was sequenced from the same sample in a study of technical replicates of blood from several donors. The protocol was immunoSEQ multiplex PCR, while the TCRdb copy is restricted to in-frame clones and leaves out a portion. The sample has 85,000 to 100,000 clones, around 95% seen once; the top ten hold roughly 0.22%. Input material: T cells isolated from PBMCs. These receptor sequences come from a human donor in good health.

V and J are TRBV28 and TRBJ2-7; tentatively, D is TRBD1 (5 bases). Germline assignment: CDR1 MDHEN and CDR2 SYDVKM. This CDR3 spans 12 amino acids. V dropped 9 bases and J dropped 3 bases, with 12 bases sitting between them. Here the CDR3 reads CASTTQGYEQYF. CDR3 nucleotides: TGTGCCAGTACCACGCAGGGCTACGAGCAGTACTTC.

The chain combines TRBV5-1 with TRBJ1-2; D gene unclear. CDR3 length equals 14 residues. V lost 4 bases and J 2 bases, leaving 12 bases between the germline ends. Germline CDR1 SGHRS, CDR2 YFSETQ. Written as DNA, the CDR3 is TGCGCCAGCAGCGTTGATCCCGGGAACTATGGCTACACCTTC. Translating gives CASSVDPGNYGYTF.

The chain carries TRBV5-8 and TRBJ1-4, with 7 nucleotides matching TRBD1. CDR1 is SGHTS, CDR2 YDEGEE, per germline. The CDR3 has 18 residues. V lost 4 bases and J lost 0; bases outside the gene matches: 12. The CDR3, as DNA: TGTGCCAGCAGCCGGAATCATGACAGGGAGTCAACTAATGAAAAACTGTTTTTT. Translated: CASSRNHDRESTNEKLFF.

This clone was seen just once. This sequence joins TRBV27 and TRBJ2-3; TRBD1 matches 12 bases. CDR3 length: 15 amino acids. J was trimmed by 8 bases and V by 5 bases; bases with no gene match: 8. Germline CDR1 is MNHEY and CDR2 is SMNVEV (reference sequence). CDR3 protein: CASSQRGQGAGTQYF. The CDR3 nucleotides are TGTGCCAGCAGTCAAAGGGGACAGGGGGCAGGTACGCAGTATTTT.

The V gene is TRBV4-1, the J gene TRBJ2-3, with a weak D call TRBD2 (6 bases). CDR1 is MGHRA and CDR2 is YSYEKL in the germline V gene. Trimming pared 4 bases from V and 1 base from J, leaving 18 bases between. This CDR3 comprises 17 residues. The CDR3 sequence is CASSLHRDLLRTDTQYF. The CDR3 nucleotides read TGCGCCAGCAGCCTCCACCGGGACTTACTCCGCACAGATACGCAGTATTTT.

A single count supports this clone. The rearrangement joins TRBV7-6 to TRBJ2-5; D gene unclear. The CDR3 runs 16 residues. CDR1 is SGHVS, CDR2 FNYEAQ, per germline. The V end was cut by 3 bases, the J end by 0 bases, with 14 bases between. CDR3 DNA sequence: TGTGCCAGCAGCTTCCGCCATCGTCGGTACCAAGAGACCCAGTACTTC. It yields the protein CASSFRHRRYQETQYF.

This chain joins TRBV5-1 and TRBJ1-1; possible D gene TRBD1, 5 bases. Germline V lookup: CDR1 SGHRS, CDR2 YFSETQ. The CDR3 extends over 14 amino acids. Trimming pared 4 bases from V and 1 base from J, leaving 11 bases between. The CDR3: CASSLFGQNTEAFF. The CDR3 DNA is TGCGCCAGCAGCCTCTTTGGACAGAACACTGAAGCTTTCTTT.

The CDR3 bases are TGTGCCAGCAGTTACTCCCGGGGGGATAATGAAAAACTGTTTTTT. Its translation is CASSYSRGDNEKLFF. The chain combines TRBV6-5 with TRBJ1-4; tentatively, D is TRBD1 (5 bases). V lost 0 bases to trimming and J lost 4 bases, with 9 bases between them. Germline values: CDR1 MNHEY, CDR2 SVGAGI. This CDR3 is built from 15 residues.

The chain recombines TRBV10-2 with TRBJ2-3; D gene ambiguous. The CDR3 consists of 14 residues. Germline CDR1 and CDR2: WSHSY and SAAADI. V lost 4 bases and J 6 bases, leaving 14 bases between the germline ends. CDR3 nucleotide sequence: TGCGCCAGCAGTGCCCGCTACGTGGAGGATACGCAGTATTTT. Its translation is CASSARYVEDTQYF.